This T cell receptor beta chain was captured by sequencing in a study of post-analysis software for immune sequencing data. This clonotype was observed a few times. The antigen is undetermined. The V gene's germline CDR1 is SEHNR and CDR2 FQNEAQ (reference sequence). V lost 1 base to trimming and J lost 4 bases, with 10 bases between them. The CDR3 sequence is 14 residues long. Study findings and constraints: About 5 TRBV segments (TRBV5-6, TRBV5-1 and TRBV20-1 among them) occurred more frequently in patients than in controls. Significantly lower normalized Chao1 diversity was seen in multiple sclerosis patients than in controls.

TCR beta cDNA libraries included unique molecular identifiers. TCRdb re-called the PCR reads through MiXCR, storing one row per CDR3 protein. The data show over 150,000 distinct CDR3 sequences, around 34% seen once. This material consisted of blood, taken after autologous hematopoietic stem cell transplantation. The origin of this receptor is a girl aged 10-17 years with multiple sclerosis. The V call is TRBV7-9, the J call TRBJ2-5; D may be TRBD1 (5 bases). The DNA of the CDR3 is TGTGCCAGCAGCTTAGACAGGACAAGAGAGACCCAGTACTTC. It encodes CASSLDRTRETQYF.